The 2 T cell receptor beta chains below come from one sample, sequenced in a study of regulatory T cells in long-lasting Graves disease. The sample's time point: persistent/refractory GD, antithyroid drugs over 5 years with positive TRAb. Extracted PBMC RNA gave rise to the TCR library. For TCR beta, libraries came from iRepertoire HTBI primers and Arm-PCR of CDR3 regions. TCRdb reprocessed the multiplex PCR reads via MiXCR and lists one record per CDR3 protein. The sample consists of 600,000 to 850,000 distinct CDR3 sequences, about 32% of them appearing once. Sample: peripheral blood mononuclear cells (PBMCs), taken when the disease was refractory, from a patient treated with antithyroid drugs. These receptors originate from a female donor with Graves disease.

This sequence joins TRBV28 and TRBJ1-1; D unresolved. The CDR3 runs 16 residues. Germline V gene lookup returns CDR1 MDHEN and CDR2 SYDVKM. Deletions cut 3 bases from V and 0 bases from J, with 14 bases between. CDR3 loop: CASSLPRGVMNTEAFF. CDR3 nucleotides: TGTGCCAGCAGTTTGCCCCGCGGGGTGATGAACACTGAAGCTTTCTTT. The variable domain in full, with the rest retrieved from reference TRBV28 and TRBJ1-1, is DVKVTQSSRYLVKRTGEKVFLECVQDMDHENMFWYRQDPGLGLRLIYFSYDVKMKEKGDIPEGYSVSREKKERFSLILESASTNQTSMYLCASSLPRGVMNTEAFFGQGTRLTVV.

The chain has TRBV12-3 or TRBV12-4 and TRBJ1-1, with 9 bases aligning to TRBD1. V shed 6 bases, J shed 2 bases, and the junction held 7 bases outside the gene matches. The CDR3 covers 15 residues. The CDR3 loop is CASSSDRGFNTEAFF. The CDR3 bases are TGTGCCAGCAGCTCTGACAGGGGGTTTAACACTGAAGCTTTCTTT.